These 24 T cell receptor beta chains originate from one sample sequenced in a study of long-term antiretroviral therapy in people with HIV (dated by TCRdb to 2021 to 2024). The immunoSEQ hsTCRB v3.0 assay was used at survey level resolution to sequence the TRB variable region. Imported from immuneACCESS, the table was reduced by TCRdb to in-frame sequences with V and J called. These copies leave out some clones; in studies compared against another copy, an unresolved V gene accounts for under half, and the cause of the remainder is not known. The sample contains 20,000 to 30,000 clones, about 86% of them found a single time. The ten top clones hold 3% to 4.5% of the sample. The specimen was unsorted PBMCs, collected 1.9 years after starting antiretroviral therapy. Receptors were obtained from a woman between 25 and 40 years old with HIV.

CDR3 nucleotides: TGTGCCAGCAGCCAAGTTTTAGCTGAGCAGTTCTTC. It encodes CASSQVLAEQFF. The chain uses TRBV14 and TRBJ2-1; D gene ambiguous. This CDR3 is 12 amino acids long. Trimming pared 1 base from V and 9 bases from J, leaving 7 bases between. Looked up from germline, CDR1 is SGHDN and CDR2 is FVKESK.

The rearrangement uses TRBV7-6 and TRBJ2-3; either TRBD1 or TRBD2 may supply D (5 bases each). Germline loops: CDR1 SGHVS, CDR2 FNYEAQ. Between the trimmed V and J ends, which lost 4 bases and 0 bases, there was a span of 14 bases. CDR3 length: 16 amino acids. The CDR3 DNA is TGTGCCAGCAGCTGGGGGACCTTTCCTAGCACAGATACGCAGTATTTT. It encodes CASSWGTFPSTDTQYF. Together with reference TRBV7-6 and TRBJ2-3, the CDR3 gives the full variable domain: GAGVSQSPRYKVTKRGQDVALRCDPISGHVSLYWYRQALGQGPEFLTYFNYEAQQDKSGLPNDRFSAERPEGSISTLTIQRTEQRDSAMYRCASSWGTFPSTDTQYFGPGTRLTVL.

By sample share, this clone is medium-sized. In the same sample, other DNA sequences code for this CDR3. The chain's CDR3 is CASSLTANSYEQYF. The CDR3 region has the DNA TGCGCCAGCAGCTTGACAGCCAATTCCTACGAGCAGTACTTC. This chain uses TRBV5-1 with TRBJ2-7; no clear D. This CDR3 comprises 14 residues. Germline CDR1 is SGHRS and CDR2 is YFSETQ. Trimming pared 1 base from V and 1 base from J, leaving 9 bases between.

This chain joins TRBV9 and TRBJ1-1, with D hard to call. Germline V lookup: CDR1 SGDLS, CDR2 YYNGEE. This CDR3 region has 12 residues. V shed 8 bases and J shed 4 bases, with 12 bases lying between them. The DNA for the CDR3 is TGTGCCAGTTCCGCGGGAGGCACTGAAGCTTTCTTT. Translation: CASSAGGTEAFF.

This chain uses TRBV27 with TRBJ2-5; TRBD1 matches at 7 bases. The trim removed 6 bases at V and 2 bases at J, leaving 6 bases unmatched. This CDR3 comprises 14 residues. CDR1 MNHEY and CDR2 SMNVEV come from the germline V gene (reference sequence). CDR3 sequence reads: CASRSSTGQETQYF. The DNA of the CDR3 is TGTGCCAGCAGAAGCTCGACAGGGCAAGAGACCCAGTACTTC.

The chain carries TRBV11-2 and TRBJ2-5; 7 bases match TRBD1. Germline-derived CDR1 and CDR2 are SGHAT and FQNNGV. The CDR3 is 13 residues long. Losses at the gene ends were 5 bases for V and 4 bases for J; bases not matched to a gene: 4. The DNA of the CDR3 is TGTGCCAGCAGCCTACAGGGGCCAGAGACCCAGTACTTC. This encodes CASSLQGPETQYF.

This chain uses TRBV5-1 with TRBJ1-4; D might be TRBD1 (5 bases). Trimming pared 5 bases from V and 5 bases from J, leaving 13 bases between. CDR3 length: 14 amino acids. Germline lookup yields CDR1 SGHRS and CDR2 YFSETQ. CDR3 DNA: TGCGCCAGCAGTCCCGGGACTGGGAATGAAAAACTGTTTTTT. Translation: CASSPGTGNEKLFF.

V gene TRBV4-2 combines with J gene TRBJ1-5; D is perhaps TRBD1 (5 bases). The CDR3 is 15 amino acids. V was trimmed by 0 bases and J by 6 bases, leaving 12 bases between them. CDR1 is LGHNA and CDR2 is YNFKEQ in the germline V gene. The CDR3 region is CASSQEWSGTQPQHF. The CDR3 region has the DNA TGTGCCAGCAGCCAAGAATGGTCAGGGACTCAGCCCCAGCATTTT.

The chain links TRBV5-6 to TRBJ2-1; TRBD2 matches 9 bases. In germline, CDR1 is SGHDT, CDR2 YYEEEE. The V gene end was trimmed by 0 bases and the J gene end by 4 bases; junction bases not matched to a gene: 5. This CDR3 comprises 16 residues. The CDR3 nucleotides read TGTGCCAGCAGCTTGGTAACTAGCGGGTTTTACAATGAGCAGTTCTTC. Translated, it gives CASSLVTSGFYNEQFF.

V gene TRBV7-9 combines with J gene TRBJ2-1; TRBD2 is a possible D gene (5 bases). CDR3 length equals 17 residues. Germline V gene sequence: CDR1 SEHNR, CDR2 FQNEAQ (reference sequence). V was cut by 5 bases and J by 3 bases, with 20 bases left in between. The CDR3 nucleotides are TGTGCCAGCAGCCCACCCCTGCGGGTCTCCATCTACAATGAGCAGTTCTTC. This encodes CASSPPLRVSIYNEQFF.

This clone came up a few times. Different DNA sequences within this sample yield the same CDR3. The V call is TRBV15, the J call TRBJ1-5; D not resolved. CDR1 is LNHNV and CDR2 is YYDKDF in the germline V gene (reference sequence). V dropped 0 bases and J dropped 3 bases, with 9 bases sitting between them. The CDR3 is made up of 15 amino acids. The CDR3: CATSRDKGYNQPQHF. The CDR3 coding sequence is TGTGCCACCAGCAGAGATAAGGGCTACAATCAGCCCCAGCATTTT. The full variable domain, with the rest looked up from reference TRBV15 and TRBJ1-5, is DAMVIQNPRYQVTQFGKPVTLSCSQTLNHNVMYWYQQKSSQAPKLLFHYYDKDFNNEADTPDNFQSRRPNTSFCFLDIRSPGLGDTAMYLCATSRDKGYNQPQHFGDGTRLSIL.

V is TRBV19 and J is TRBJ2-2; D might be TRBD1 (5 bases). Trimming removed 7 bases from V and 5 bases from J, with 17 bases in between. Germline CDR1 reads LNHDA; CDR2 reads SQIVND (reference sequence). The CDR3 consists of 15 residues. CDR3 coding DNA: TGTGCCAGTACTATCCAGGGTGGTTGGACCGGGGAGCTGTTTTTT. It specifies CASTIQGGWTGELFF.

This chain joins TRBV5-1 and TRBJ1-2, with 7 positions matching TRBD1. J was trimmed by 7 bases and V by 0 bases; bases with no gene match: 15. Germline assignment: CDR1 SGHRS and CDR2 YFSETQ. This CDR3 has 17 residues. In DNA form, the CDR3 reads TGCGCCAGCAGCTTGGAAAGCGGACAGGCCTCCCGGGGTGGCTACACCTTC. Amino acids: CASSLESGQASRGGYTF.

The V and J genes are TRBV19 and TRBJ2-7, with D hard to call. Germline V gene lookup returns CDR1 LNHDA and CDR2 SQIVND (reference sequence). The CDR3 is 13 amino acids. With 5 bases removed from V and 2 bases from J, the gap between germline ends came to 10 bases. For the CDR3, the DNA is TGTGCCAGTAGTGGCAGGACGGCCTACGAGCAGTACTTC. It is translated as CASSGRTAYEQYF.

The rearrangement joins TRBV19 to TRBJ2-2, with TRBD1 identical over 9 bases. The CDR3 runs to 14 residues. V was clipped by 6 bases and J by 6 bases; unmatched bases: 5. Germline values: CDR1 LNHDA, CDR2 SQIVND (reference sequence). The CDR3 protein is CASRDRGSAGELFF. The DNA of the CDR3 is TGTGCCAGTAGAGACAGGGGGTCGGCCGGGGAGCTGTTTTTT.

The V call is TRBV19, the J call TRBJ2-7; D possibly corresponds to TRBD1 (6 bases). V dropped 5 bases and J dropped 10 bases, with 12 bases sitting between them. There are 11 residues in the CDR3. Germline assignment: CDR1 LNHDA and CDR2 SQIVND (reference sequence). CDR3 in amino acids: CASSFQGHQYV. The CDR3 DNA follows: TGTGCCAGTAGTTTCCAGGGACACCAGTACGTC.

This chain joins TRBV6-5 and TRBJ1-1; TRBD1 is a possible D gene (5 bases). The CDR3 covers 13 residues. Trimming removed 4 bases from V and 5 bases from J, with 11 bases in between. The germline CDR1 and CDR2 sequences are MNHEY and SVGAGI. The CDR3 nucleotides are TGTGCCAGCAGTTTTCTACAGGTAACTGAAGCTTTCTTT. It encodes CASSFLQVTEAFF.

CDR3 protein: CASSVGIFGQGNTGELFF. CDR3 in DNA: TGTGCCAGCAGTGTCGGTATATTTGGGCAGGGGAACACCGGGGAGCTGTTTTTT. V and J are TRBV6-4 and TRBJ2-2, with D perhaps TRBD1 (5 bases). There are 18 residues in the CDR3. V gave up 4 bases and J gave up 1 base, with 19 bases separating them. Germline V gene sequence: CDR1 MRHNA, CDR2 SNTAGT.

This clone has only a few counts. The chain links TRBV19 to TRBJ1-2, with no clear D. Trimming cost V 7 bases and J 2 bases, with 11 bases left between them. CDR1 is LNHDA and CDR2 is SQIVND in the germline V gene (reference sequence). The CDR3 is made up of 13 amino acids. The CDR3 region is CASTRSQNYGYTF. In DNA form, the CDR3 reads TGTGCCAGTACAAGGTCCCAAAACTATGGCTACACCTTC.

The rearrangement links TRBV27 to TRBJ2-7, with D tentatively TRBD1 (5 bases). The ends were cut back, 5 bases at V and 0 bases at J, with 11 bases in the middle. The CDR3 consists of 14 residues. Germline CDR1 MNHEY, CDR2 SMNVEV (reference sequence). The CDR3 reads CASSLTVLSYEQYF. The CDR3 DNA sequence: TGTGCCAGCAGTCTGACAGTGCTCTCCTACGAGCAGTACTTC.

This clone was counted a few times. This chain joins TRBV27 and TRBJ2-1, with TRBD2 matching 11 bases. V was clipped by 5 bases and J by 4 bases; unmatched bases: 1. CDR1 MNHEY and CDR2 SMNVEV come from the germline V gene (reference sequence). The CDR3 contains 14 residues. The CDR3 reads CASSTSGGYNEQFF. The CDR3 DNA reads as TGTGCCAGCAGTACTAGCGGGGGTTACAATGAGCAGTTCTTC.

The rearrangement joins TRBV7-9 to TRBJ1-1; the D is unclear. V shed 2 bases and J shed 7 bases, with 8 bases lying between them. The CDR3 totals 12 residues. The germline CDR1 and CDR2 sequences are SEHNR and FQNEAQ (reference sequence). The CDR3 spells CASSLTQHEAFF. CDR3 coding DNA: TGTGCCAGCAGCTTAACGCAGCATGAAGCTTTCTTT.

V and J are TRBV29-1 and TRBJ2-7; TRBD2 matches at 8 bases. The CDR3 consists of 14 residues. V trimming: 2 bases; J trimming: 2 bases; junction bases outside the gene matches: 5. Per the germline V gene, CDR1 is SQVTM and CDR2 is ANQGSEA. In nucleotides, the CDR3 is TGCAGCGTTGAAACTAGCGGAGCAACCTACGAGCAGTACTTC. Its translation: CSVETSGATYEQYF.

V usage is TRBV7-6 and J usage is TRBJ1-1; 8 nucleotides line up with TRBD1. The CDR3 has 15 residues. The germline V gene encodes CDR1 SGHVS and CDR2 FNYEAQ. Trimming took 1 base from V and 4 from J; bases not matched to a gene: 5. The CDR3 bases are TGTGCCAGCAGCTTAGGCACAGGGGGGTCCACTGAAGCTTTCTTT. It encodes CASSLGTGGSTEAFF.